These 7 T cell receptor beta chains were all obtained from the same sample, sequenced in a study of shared clonotypes between healthy human individuals. TCRdb's copy holds only in-frame clones and misses some; the assay was immunoSEQ multiplex PCR. The table records 500,000 to 550,000 clones, roughly 95% of them present only once. The sequenced material came from naive CD4+ T cells sorted from blood. Subset noted: CD45RA+ positively selected. Every receptor here comes from a woman aged 25 to 45 in good health.

The rearrangement uses TRBV27 and TRBJ1-5, with 8 bases that match TRBD1. J was trimmed by 6 bases and V by 5 bases; bases with no gene match: 12. The germline CDR1 and CDR2 sequences are MNHEY and SMNVEV (reference sequence). This CDR3 is 16 amino acids long. CDR3 nucleotides: TGTGCCAGCAGTCCCATGGACAGGGTGGTTTTTCAGCCCCAGCATTTT. It yields the protein CASSPMDRVVFQPQHF.

In its sample, this clone was seen once. The chain employs TRBV19 and TRBJ2-6; D is uncertain. The V end lost 8 bases, the J end lost 0 bases, and 11 bases lay between the germline ends. CDR3 length: 15 amino acids. Per the germline V gene, CDR1 is LNHDA and CDR2 is SQIVND (reference sequence). CDR3 coding DNA: TGTGCCAGTCGAAGGGCGAGCTCTGGGGCCAACGTCCTGACTTTC. This sequence encodes CASRRASSGANVLTF.

The chain is built from TRBV9 and TRBJ2-1; 8 positions match TRBD1. Germline assignment: CDR1 SGDLS and CDR2 YYNGEE. The CDR3 has 14 residues. V shed 0 bases, J shed 4 bases, and the junction held 0 bases outside the gene matches. This chain's CDR3 is CASSVGDRYNEQFF. The DNA for the CDR3 is TGTGCCAGCAGCGTAGGGGACAGGTACAATGAGCAGTTCTTC.

The J gene is TRBJ2-3, the V gene TRBV7-7; TRBD1 matches 7 bases. Germline V gene sequence: CDR1 SSHAT, CDR2 FNYEAQ (reference sequence). The CDR3 contains 16 residues. Trimming removed 1 base from V and 1 base from J; junction bases left unmatched: 5. The CDR3, as DNA: TGTGCCAGCAGCTTAGGCAGGGGGAGAGGCACAGATACGCAGTATTTT. Translating it yields CASSLGRGRGTDTQYF.

The chain uses TRBV6-1 and TRBJ2-1; 10 bases are a match to TRBD1. V shed 6 bases, J shed 8 bases, and the junction held 4 bases outside the gene matches. The CDR3 length is 13 residues. Germline V CDR1 and CDR2: MNHNS, SASEGT. The chain's CDR3 is CASRGTGDHEQFF. The CDR3 DNA reads TGTGCCAGCAGGGGGACAGGGGACCATGAGCAGTTCTTC.

This clone was picked up a small number of times. Other nucleotide sequences in the sample specify the same CDR3. The chain links TRBV5-1 to TRBJ2-2, with 7 bases identical to TRBD2. The CDR3 runs 13 residues. J was trimmed by 6 bases and V by 1 base; bases with no gene match: 0. Germline-derived CDR1 and CDR2 are SGHRS and YFSETQ. The CDR3 reads CASSLREAGELFF. Written as DNA, the CDR3 is TGCGCCAGCAGCTTGCGGGAGGCCGGGGAGCTGTTTTTT.

The chain combines TRBV5-1 with TRBJ2-3, with a possible D match to TRBD2 (5 bases). CDR3 length: 13 residues. The V end lost 10 bases, the J end lost 0 bases, and 12 bases lay between the germline ends. From germline, CDR1 is SGHRS and CDR2 YFSETQ. The CDR3 protein is CASRGPSTDTQYF. The CDR3 DNA reads as TGCGCCTCCCGAGGGCCTAGCACAGATACGCAGTATTTT.